The 2 T cell receptor beta chains listed next were all sequenced from one sample in a study of T cell changes during pregnancy in multiple sclerosis. Produced via immunoSEQ multiplex PCR; TCRdb's table is partial and in-frame only. The sample includes about 79,000 clones, just over 90% of them seen just once. Sample: CD4+ T cells from peripheral blood mononuclear cells, taken in the second trimester of pregnancy. These receptor sequences come from a female donor with multiple sclerosis, enrolled in a pregnancy study.

V is TRBV6-5 and J is TRBJ2-1; D is unresolved. Trimming took off 7 bases at V and 4 bases at J, with 5 bases between the two ends. The V gene's germline CDR1 is MNHEY and CDR2 SVGAGI. The CDR3 contains 11 residues. Written as DNA, the CDR3 is TGTGCCAGCACAGGTTACAATGAGCAGTTCTTC. Translating gives CASTGYNEQFF.

This chain links TRBV6-6 with TRBJ1-4, with D possibly TRBD1 on 6 matching bases. V lost 3 bases to trimming and J lost 8 bases, with 16 bases between them. The CDR3 spans 15 residues. Germline V gene lookup returns CDR1 MNHNY and CDR2 SVGAGI (reference sequence). DNA of the CDR3: TGTGCCAGCAGTTATCCGCTCAGGGGAGACGAAAAACTGTTTTTT. Translating gives CASSYPLRGDEKLFF.